The rows below give T cell receptor beta chains drawn from one sample of a study of CD8+ T cells in alopecia areata. Profiling relied on immunoSEQ multiplex PCR, and the TCRdb table lists in-frame clones only, not all of them. The table records about 190,000 clones, roughly three fifths of them present only once. Material: CD4+ T cells sorted from blood, obtained at week 4, from a patient treated with tofacitinib. Every receptor here comes from a human donor with alopecia areata. The conserved cysteine and the conserved F or W are not part of the CDR3 here. Fields, in order: V gene, D gene, J gene, CDR3 protein. The D gene is left open where the match is weak.

v_gene: TRBV30
d_gene: TRBD1
j_gene: TRBJ1-1
CDR3aa: AWSDPHRGKGEAF

v_gene: TRBV7-2
d_gene: TRBD2
j_gene: TRBJ2-7
CDR3aa: ASGTSGSLNEQY

v_gene: TRBV2
d_gene: TRBD2
j_gene: TRBJ2-5
CDR3aa: ASSYELAGEGETQY

v_gene: TRBV2
d_gene: -
j_gene: TRBJ1-1
CDR3aa: ASRGNTEAF

v_gene: TRBV9
d_gene: -
j_gene: TRBJ2-1
CDR3aa: ASSVGSHNEQF

v_gene: TRBV29-1
d_gene: -
j_gene: TRBJ2-4
CDR3aa: SVGEGTGGTDIQY

v_gene: TRBV9
d_gene: -
j_gene: TRBJ2-5
CDR3aa: ASSFSGGSGQETQY

v_gene: TRBV9
d_gene: -
j_gene: TRBJ1-2
CDR3aa: ASSPWMENYGYT

v_gene: TRBV21-1
d_gene: -
j_gene: TRBJ1-5
CDR3aa: ASRDRVGLHQPQH

v_gene: TRBV2
d_gene: TRBD2
j_gene: TRBJ2-1
CDR3aa: ASRATAGNYNEQF

v_gene: TRBV5-1
d_gene: -
j_gene: TRBJ2-7
CDR3aa: ASRQGSSYEQY

v_gene: TRBV30
d_gene: TRBD1
j_gene: TRBJ1-2
CDR3aa: ARTGSNYGYT

v_gene: TRBV14
d_gene: -
j_gene: TRBJ2-7
CDR3aa: ASSLTTFEQY

v_gene: TRBV2
d_gene: -
j_gene: TRBJ1-1
CDR3aa: AGNRETEAF

v_gene: TRBV6-1
d_gene: -
j_gene: TRBJ2-1
CDR3aa: ASSESYNEQF

v_gene: TRBV25-1
d_gene: -
j_gene: TRBJ2-7
CDR3aa: ASSDMTAYEQY

v_gene: TRBV19
d_gene: -
j_gene: TRBJ2-1
CDR3aa: ASSIYRQQSHNEQF

v_gene: TRBV6-1
d_gene: -
j_gene: TRBJ2-1
CDR3aa: ASVRTNRGEQF

v_gene: TRBV9
d_gene: -
j_gene: TRBJ2-5
CDR3aa: ASTRPGEETQY

v_gene: TRBV5-4
d_gene: TRBD1
j_gene: TRBJ2-5
CDR3aa: ASSLGQGQETQY

v_gene: TRBV7-2
d_gene: -
j_gene: TRBJ2-5
CDR3aa: ASSLAGNQETQY

v_gene: TRBV28
d_gene: -
j_gene: TRBJ2-7
CDR3aa: ASTEGWALEQY

v_gene: TRBV2
d_gene: -
j_gene: TRBJ1-5
CDR3aa: ASRAEENQPQH

v_gene: TRBV30
d_gene: -
j_gene: TRBJ2-3
CDR3aa: AWSLKGGRGAQY

v_gene: TRBV27
d_gene: -
j_gene: TRBJ1-5
CDR3aa: ASSIGATGPQH

v_gene: TRBV7-3
d_gene: -
j_gene: TRBJ2-1
CDR3aa: ASSLVGRMENEQF

v_gene: TRBV4-3
d_gene: -
j_gene: TRBJ2-2
CDR3aa: ASSQERTGELF

v_gene: TRBV16
d_gene: -
j_gene: TRBJ2-1
CDR3aa: ASSPGTSVPF

v_gene: TRBV28
d_gene: -
j_gene: TRBJ2-7
CDR3aa: ASKEGSGPYEQY

v_gene: TRBV5-4
d_gene: -
j_gene: TRBJ2-2
CDR3aa: ASSLGGHKGTGELF

v_gene: TRBV7-2
d_gene: TRBD2
j_gene: TRBJ2-1
CDR3aa: ASSSQTTSGNEQF

v_gene: TRBV29-1
d_gene: TRBD2
j_gene: TRBJ2-7
CDR3aa: SVGTSGAPPYEQY

v_gene: TRBV29-1
d_gene: TRBD2
j_gene: TRBJ2-3
CDR3aa: GGREGTDTQY

v_gene: TRBV14
d_gene: -
j_gene: TRBJ2-1
CDR3aa: ASSQEAAAHNEQF

v_gene: TRBV30
d_gene: TRBD1
j_gene: TRBJ2-1
CDR3aa: AWSLGQGVHEQF

v_gene: TRBV9
d_gene: -
j_gene: TRBJ1-2
CDR3aa: ASSPSGEGNYGYT

v_gene: TRBV28
d_gene: -
j_gene: TRBJ2-1
CDR3aa: ASSPSRDEQF

v_gene: TRBV30
d_gene: TRBD2
j_gene: TRBJ2-2
CDR3aa: AWRPRSGLAGGPSGELF

v_gene: TRBV30
d_gene: -
j_gene: TRBJ2-5
CDR3aa: AWRGSLVWETQY

v_gene: TRBV30
d_gene: -
j_gene: TRBJ1-5
CDR3aa: AWSVGALGKNSNQPQH

v_gene: TRBV6-5
d_gene: -
j_gene: TRBJ1-2
CDR3aa: ASSSRGGYT

v_gene: TRBV29-1
d_gene: TRBD2
j_gene: TRBJ2-3
CDR3aa: SVSLAGVTDTQY

v_gene: TRBV15
d_gene: -
j_gene: TRBJ2-3
CDR3aa: ATSREFADTQY

v_gene: TRBV2
d_gene: TRBD2
j_gene: TRBJ2-2
CDR3aa: ASSDGREFTGELF

v_gene: TRBV5-1
d_gene: -
j_gene: TRBJ2-4
CDR3aa: ASSSSTGIAKNIQY

v_gene: TRBV27
d_gene: -
j_gene: TRBJ1-5
CDR3aa: ASSYRDNQPQH

v_gene: TRBV5-1
d_gene: -
j_gene: TRBJ2-3
CDR3aa: ASSLLDTQY

v_gene: TRBV10-3
d_gene: TRBD1
j_gene: TRBJ1-5
CDR3aa: AISGQGDEQPQH

v_gene: TRBV7-9
d_gene: -
j_gene: TRBJ2-7
CDR3aa: ASQLRESYEQY

v_gene: TRBV18
d_gene: -
j_gene: TRBJ1-2
CDR3aa: ASSPMDRALINGYT

v_gene: TRBV6-5
d_gene: -
j_gene: TRBJ1-1
CDR3aa: ASRAGSKRANEAF

v_gene: TRBV7-9
d_gene: -
j_gene: TRBJ2-5
CDR3aa: ASSLAVGRWETQY